Shown below are 26 T cell receptor beta chains from a single sample sequenced in a study of CD8 T cells in ankylosing spondylitis. TCRdb fed the 5' RACE reads into MiXCR, producing one record per CDR3 protein. This table has 150,000 to 200,000 distinct CDR3 sequences, under 15% appearing once. Sequencing was performed on blood, either unsorted or a sorted T cell fraction (not recorded which). The receptors derive from a female donor with ankylosing spondylitis or in good health (not recorded which).

This clonotype showed up many times. J is TRBJ1-3 and V is TRBV6-1; D may be TRBD1 (6 bases). This CDR3 is 16 amino acids long. CDR1 and CDR2 (germline): MNHNS, SASEGT. V lost 5 bases to trimming and J lost 0 bases, with 14 bases between them. CDR3 DNA sequence: TGTGCCAGCAGTACAGGGACACTTCTCTCTGGAAACACCATATATTTT. It encodes CASSTGTLLSGNTIYF.

The rearrangement links TRBV2 to TRBJ1-5; TRBD1 matches 7 bases. The CDR3 covers 13 residues. CDR1 and CDR2 from the germline V gene are SNHLY and FYNNEI. The V gene end was trimmed by 6 bases and the J gene end by 7 bases; junction bases not matched to a gene: 6. For the CDR3, the DNA is TGTGCCAGCAGCGACAGGGAAGGACAGCCCCAGCATTTT. As protein: CASSDREGQPQHF.

V is TRBV10-3 and J is TRBJ1-1; D remains unclear. The CDR3 spans 11 residues. In germline, CDR1 is ENHRY, CDR2 SYGVKD. The V end was cut by 8 bases, the J end by 7 bases, with 11 bases between. The CDR3, as DNA: TGTGCCATCTCAGGTCCAGGTGAAGCTTTCTTT. Encoded protein: CAISGPGEAFF.

There are many counts of this clonotype. The J gene is TRBJ2-7, the V gene TRBV20-1; D perhaps matches TRBD1 (6 bases). CDR3 length equals 14 residues. CDR1 and CDR2 from the germline V gene are DFQATT and SNEGSKA (reference sequence). Trimming took off 2 bases at V and 3 bases at J, with 14 bases between the two ends. The CDR3 protein is CSARSRDTHYEQYF. CDR3 bases: TGCAGTGCTAGATCCCGGGACACCCACTACGAGCAGTACTTC.

This clonotype turned up a few times. The chain couples TRBV11-2 to TRBJ2-1; no clear D gene. The germline gives CDR1 SGHAT, CDR2 FQNNGV. V lost 2 bases and J 10 bases, leaving 6 bases between the germline ends. The CDR3 spans 11 residues. CDR3 DNA: TGTGCCAGCAGCTTAACGACAGAGCAGTTCTTC. Its protein is CASSLTTEQFF.

This clonotype was seen many times. The CDR3 DNA sequence: TGTGCCAGCAGTTACGGCGGGTACACAGATACGCAGTATTTT. Its protein is CASSYGGYTDTQYF. The V and J genes are TRBV6-5 and TRBJ2-3, with a possible D match to TRBD2 (5 bases). V was shortened by 2 bases and J by 2 bases, with 8 bases between the two germline ends. This CDR3 spans 14 amino acids. The germline V gene encodes CDR1 MNHEY and CDR2 SVGAGI.

A note on this clonotype: A much larger clone differs by one base, so this may be a read error. The chain combines TRBV7-2 with TRBJ2-1; D possibly corresponds to TRBD2 (6 bases). CDR1 SGHTA and CDR2 FQGNSA come from the germline V gene. The CDR3 has 13 amino acids. The CDR3 coding sequence is TGTGCCAGCTGCTTAGTCGTGCGGGGTGAGCAGTTCTTC. This encodes CASCLVVRGEQFF.

This clonotype was detected ten times or more. The rearrangement uses TRBV27 and TRBJ1-4; D is undetermined. Germline V CDR1 and CDR2: MNHEY, SMNVEV (reference sequence). The CDR3 is 16 amino acids. The V and J ends lost 3 bases and 5 bases respectively, with 16 bases between them. DNA of the CDR3: TGTGCCAGCAGTTTTTACTCAAATGCGCGAAATGAAAAACTGTTTTTT. As protein: CASSFYSNARNEKLFF. Combining the CDR3 with reference TRBV27 and TRBJ1-4 gives the whole variable domain EAQVTQNPRYLITVTGKKLTVTCSQNMNHEYMSWYRQDPGLGLRQIYYSMNVEVTDKGDVPEGYKVSRKEKRNFPLILESPSPNQTSLYFCASSFYSNARNEKLFFGSGTQLSVL.

This chain uses TRBV27 with TRBJ2-5, with 10 bases that match TRBD2. The CDR3 runs 17 residues. From germline, CDR1 is MNHEY and CDR2 SMNVEV (reference sequence). V shed 7 bases and J 4 bases; nucleotides not matched to a gene: 15. CDR3 bases: TGTGCCAGCAACCCCGCTAGCGGGAGCTGGGTTGGAGAGACCCAGTACTTC. Protein product: CASNPASGSWVGETQYF.

To note about this clonotype: Since the CDR3 does not end with the conserved phenylalanine or tryptophan, this likely comes from a read error. The rearrangement uses TRBV20-1 and TRBJ1-6; 7 bases align to TRBD1. Per the germline V gene, CDR1 is DFQATT and CDR2 is SNEGSKA (reference sequence). CDR3 size: 14 residues. V gave up 2 bases and J gave up 5 bases; unmatched junction bases: 3. As DNA, the CDR3 is TGCAGTGCTAGAACGGGACAGAATAATTCACCCCTCCACTCT. It yields the protein CSARTGQNNSPLHS.

This clonotype occurred many times. The J gene is TRBJ1-5, the V gene TRBV5-5; 7 bases align to TRBD1. Looked up from germline, CDR1 is SGHKS and CDR2 is YYEKEE (reference sequence). V trimming: 3 bases; J trimming: 4 bases; junction bases outside the gene matches: 4. The CDR3 consists of 14 residues. CDR3 region: CASSWDSLNQPQHF. CDR3 nucleotides: TGTGCCAGCAGCTGGGACAGCCTTAATCAGCCCCAGCATTTT.

This clonotype showed up many times. This rearrangement joins TRBV2 to TRBJ2-1; weak D call: TRBD2 (5 bases). V dropped 4 bases and J dropped 4 bases, with 8 bases sitting between them. Germline V gene sequence: CDR1 SNHLY, CDR2 FYNNEI. This CDR3 has 13 residues. The CDR3 DNA reads as TGTGCCAGCAGTGTTCTAGCATACAATGAGCAGTTCTTC. Its protein is CASSVLAYNEQFF.

This clonotype was seen repeatedly, ten times or more. The chain employs TRBV7-2 and TRBJ2-1; 8 bases fit TRBD2. Germline CDR1 SGHTA, CDR2 FQGNSA. V lost 5 bases to trimming and J lost 0 bases; unmatched junction nucleotides: 6. The CDR3 runs to 16 residues. DNA for the CDR3: TGTGCCAGCAGCACCGCAAGCGGGAGCTCCTACAATGAGCAGTTCTTC. Amino acid sequence: CASSTASGSSYNEQFF. Variable domain in full (rest from reference TRBV7-2 and TRBJ2-1): GAGVSQSPSNKVTEKGKDVELRCDPISGHTALYWYRQSLGQGLEFLIYFQGNSAPDKSGLPSDRFSAERTGGSVSTLTIQRTQQEDSAVYLCASSTASGSSYNEQFFGPGTRLTVL.

This clonotype was seen many times. The chain is built from TRBV7-2 and TRBJ2-3; D remains unclear. Trimming cost V 2 bases and J 3 bases, with 15 bases left between them. CDR1 is SGHTA and CDR2 is FQGNSA in the germline V gene. The CDR3 extends over 16 amino acids. CDR3 loop: CASSLQATFVTDTQYF. CDR3 coding DNA: TGTGCCAGCAGCTTACAGGCGACCTTCGTAACAGATACGCAGTATTTT.

This clonotype was found many times. The chain couples TRBV27 to TRBJ2-2; maybe TRBD2 (6 bases). V was clipped by 6 bases and J by 0 bases, with 11 bases between them. The CDR3 is 15 amino acids. CDR1 is MNHEY and CDR2 is SMNVEV in the germline V gene (reference sequence). The DNA of the CDR3 is TGTGCCAGCAGAAAACCGGGAGCGAACACCGGGGAGCTGTTTTTT. The encoded protein is CASRKPGANTGELFF.

This clonotype has ten or more counts. V and J are TRBV29-1 and TRBJ1-2; D gene unclear. V gave up 4 bases and J gave up 8 bases, with 17 bases separating them. The germline V gene has CDR1 SQVTM and CDR2 ANQGSEA. The CDR3 loop spans 13 amino acids. This chain's CDR3 is CSVGNRVLGGYTF. CDR3 bases: TGCAGCGTTGGAAATCGGGTATTGGGGGGCTACACCTTC.

This clonotype was recorded a few times. V usage is TRBV7-3 and J usage is TRBJ2-1; 11 bases are a match to TRBD2. This CDR3 has 15 residues. The V segment lost 5 bases and the J segment 8 bases; nucleotides outside the gene matches: 8. Germline V gene sequence: CDR1 SGHTA, CDR2 FQGTGA. The CDR3 protein is CASSRGLAGGYEQFF. The CDR3 nucleotides are TGTGCCAGCAGCAGAGGGCTAGCGGGAGGCTATGAGCAGTTCTTC.

This clonotype was counted only a few times. This rearrangement joins TRBV5-1 to TRBJ1-2; D possibly corresponds to TRBD1 (5 bases). The CDR3 consists of 12 residues. Germline lookup yields CDR1 SGHRS and CDR2 YFSETQ. V lost 5 bases and J 6 bases, leaving 11 bases between the germline ends. The CDR3 region is CASSRQGDGYTF. The CDR3 coding sequence is TGCGCCAGCAGTAGGCAGGGCGATGGCTACACCTTC. Full variable domain (outside the CDR3, taken from reference TRBV5-1 and TRBJ1-2): KAGVTQTPRYLIKTRGQQVTLSCSPISGHRSVSWYQQTPGQGLQFLFEYFSETQRNKGNFPGRFSGRQFSNSRSEMNVSTLELGDSALYLCASSRQGDGYTFGSGTRLTVV.

At least ten counts were recorded for this clonotype. The gene calls are TRBV12-3 or TRBV12-4 and TRBJ2-5, with 13 bases fitting TRBD2. V gave up 5 bases and J gave up 4 bases; unmatched junction bases: 4. The CDR3 contains 15 residues. CDR3 nucleotide sequence: TGTGCCAGCAGTGGACTAGCGGGAGTTGCAGAGACCCAGTACTTC. This translates into CASSGLAGVAETQYF.

Regarding this clonotype: This may stem from a read error, because a much larger clone lies one nucleotide away. This chain links TRBV5-6 with TRBJ2-7, with no clear D. The CDR3 has 12 amino acids. From germline, CDR1 is SGHDT and CDR2 YYEEEE. The V end lost 2 bases, the J end lost 5 bases, and 8 bases lay between the germline ends. CDR3 in amino acids: CASSFIIDEQYF. The CDR3 bases are TGTGCCAGCAGCTTCATCATCGACGAGCAGTACTTC.

This clonotype was picked up a small number of times. The rearrangement joins TRBV15 to TRBJ2-1; either TRBD1 or TRBD2 may supply D (5 bases each). Trimming removed 3 bases from V and 12 bases from J, with 15 bases in between. The germline gives CDR1 LNHNV, CDR2 YYDKDF (reference sequence). This CDR3 has 13 amino acids. CDR3 residues: CATSRGDGDGQFF. CDR3 coding DNA: TGTGCCACCAGCAGGGGGGACGGAGATGGGCAGTTCTTC.

This clonotype was detected a few times. The J gene is TRBJ2-7, the V gene TRBV30; D gene uncertain. V was cut by 4 bases and J by 3 bases, with 10 bases left in between. Germline-derived CDR1 and CDR2 are GTSNPN and SVGIG (reference sequence). There are 12 residues in the CDR3. CDR3 nucleotides: TGTGCCTGGAACAGCAACCTCTACGAGCAGTACTTC. The encoded protein is CAWNSNLYEQYF.

In this sample, this clonotype turned up a few times. The J gene is TRBJ2-3, the V gene TRBV6-2 or TRBV6-3, with 9 bases identical to TRBD2. The germline CDR1 and CDR2 sequences are MNHEY and SVGEGT. The CDR3 runs to 16 residues. V shed 3 bases and J 2 bases; nucleotides not matched to a gene: 6. The CDR3 spells CASSYRGGRATDTQYF. DNA of the CDR3: TGTGCCAGCAGTTATCGCGGCGGGAGGGCCACAGATACGCAGTATTTT.

This clonotype was detected many times. V is TRBV2 and J is TRBJ2-5; 7 bases match TRBD1. The CDR3 is 14 amino acids. With 6 bases clipped from V and 2 bases from J, the junction kept 6 bases outside the gene matches. CDR1 is SNHLY, CDR2 FYNNEI, per germline. Here the CDR3 reads CASRTGTVQETQYF. The CDR3 DNA reads as TGTGCCAGCAGAACCGGGACAGTTCAAGAGACCCAGTACTTC.

Details on this clonotype: A read error may explain this, as a much larger clone is one base away. This sequence joins TRBV20-1 and TRBJ2-3; TRBD1 matches 9 bases. The germline CDR1 and CDR2 sequences are DFQATT and SNEGSKA (reference sequence). The trim removed 6 bases at V and 2 bases at J, leaving 6 bases unmatched. CDR3 length: 14 residues. The CDR3 loop reads CSADGQGPTDTQYF. CDR3 bases: TGCAGTGCAGACGGACAGGGGCCCACAGATACGCAGTATTTT.

This clonotype was observed at least ten times. This rearrangement joins TRBV10-3 to TRBJ2-5; D gene ambiguous. The V end lost 3 bases, the J end lost 1 base, and 0 bases lay between the germline ends. CDR1 is ENHRY and CDR2 is SYGVKD in the germline V gene. The CDR3 loop spans 11 amino acids. The CDR3 protein is CAISDQETQYF. The CDR3 DNA reads as TGTGCCATCAGTGACCAAGAGACCCAGTACTTC.